One and the same sample provided the 26 T cell receptor beta chains below, sequenced in a study of blood T cells in healthy people across ages (dated by TCRdb to between 2014 and 2017). The library relied on 5' RACE. The run used an Illumina HiSeq 2500. The second PCR ran for about 6 to 12 cycles and used a J-beta primer mix along with a sample-barcoded 5' primer. TCRdb trimmed public reads at Q25 via fastp, called clones via MiXCR and kept in-frame beta chains. CDR3 protein duplicates are merged, each entry listing the most common genes and DNA. The sample table shows about a million distinct CDR3 sequences, and approximately 49% are seen once. Under 15% of the sample belongs to the ten largest clones. Material for sequencing was blood. These receptors came from a man aged 30-40 years in good health.

The chain combines TRBV7-8 with TRBJ1-4; D remains ambiguous. Germline V gene sequence: CDR1 SGHVS, CDR2 FQNEAQ. CDR3 length equals 15 residues. V was trimmed by 1 base and J by 4 bases, leaving 10 bases between them. This CDR3 is CASSLGRQSNEKLFF. The CDR3 DNA reads TGTGCCAGCAGCTTAGGGCGCCAGAGTAATGAAAAACTGTTTTTT. The entire variable domain, with the rest obtained from reference TRBV7-8 and TRBJ1-4, is as follows: GAGVSQSPRYKVAKRGQDVALRCDPISGHVSLFWYQQALGQGPEFLTYFQNEAQLDKSGLPSDRFFAERPEGSVSTLKIQRTQQEDSAVYLCASSLGRQSNEKLFFGSGTQLSVL.

V gene TRBV24-1 combines with J gene TRBJ1-2; no clear D gene. The V end lost 0 bases, the J end lost 2 bases, and 6 bases lay between the germline ends. Germline loops: CDR1 KGHDR, CDR2 SFDVKD. This CDR3 is 14 amino acids long. The CDR3 region is CATSDLRTNYGYTF. The DNA of the CDR3 is TGTGCCACCAGTGATTTGAGAACAAACTATGGCTACACCTTC.

The chain employs TRBV29-1 and TRBJ2-4; 8 bases agree with TRBD1. The J call may be mistaken, given a closer DNA end match to TRBJ2-7. CDR1 and CDR2 (germline): SQVTM, ANQGSEA. The CDR3 is 18 residues long. The CDR3 nucleotides are TGCAGCACATTTGCCCGGACAGGGAAAGCTAACTATGGCTACGAGCAGTACTTC. Protein: CSTFARTGKANYGYEQYF.

The gene calls are TRBV9 and TRBJ2-3, with a tentative D call TRBD1 (5 bases). Trimming stripped 0 bases from V and 0 bases from J, with 17 bases between. Germline V lookup: CDR1 SGDLS, CDR2 YYNGEE. This CDR3 is 18 amino acids long. The CDR3 loop is CASSVGAGLGASTDTQYF. The CDR3 DNA follows: TGTGCCAGCAGCGTAGGGGCTGGGCTAGGGGCTAGCACAGATACGCAGTATTTT.

This clonotype was counted at least ten times. J is TRBJ2-3 and V is TRBV7-2; D gene unclear. The CDR3 is 12 amino acids. V gave up 5 bases and J gave up 3 bases, with 6 bases separating them. In germline, CDR1 is SGHTA, CDR2 FQGNSA. CDR3 amino acids: CASSKTTDTQYF. Written as DNA, the CDR3 is TGTGCCAGCAGCAAAACTACAGATACGCAGTATTTT.

The chain employs TRBV7-9 and TRBJ2-1; TRBD1 matches at 9 bases. V was pared by 1 base and J by 2 bases, with 6 bases of the junction left unmatched. CDR1 is SEHNR, CDR2 FQNEAQ, per germline (reference sequence). This CDR3 has 17 amino acids. The chain's CDR3 is CASSLDRTGATYNEQFF. The DNA for the CDR3 is TGTGCCAGCAGCTTAGATAGGACAGGGGCAACCTACAATGAGCAGTTCTTC.

This clonotype was observed a handful of times. This chain joins TRBV20-1 and TRBJ2-7; 8 nucleotides align to TRBD2. Trimming removed 0 bases from V and 2 bases from J; junction bases left unmatched: 9. CDR3 length equals 16 residues. CDR1 is DFQATT, CDR2 SNEGSKA, per germline (reference sequence). The CDR3 is CSARESPTSGAYEQYF. The CDR3 DNA is TGCAGTGCTAGAGAGTCCCCAACTAGCGGTGCCTACGAGCAGTACTTC.

Worth noting for this clonotype: The junction does not match germline at one end; this may be a read error. V usage is TRBV10-3 and J usage is TRBJ2-7, with D possibly TRBD1 on 6 matching bases. Per the germline V gene, CDR1 is ENHRY and CDR2 is SYGVKD. The CDR3 covers 13 residues. The chain's CDR3 is CATSEMTGYEQYF. The CDR3 region has the DNA TGTGCCACCAGTGAGATGACAGGCTACGAGCAGTACTTC.

A few counts support this clonotype. The V call is TRBV4-2, the J call TRBJ2-3; the D gene is possibly TRBD1 (6 bases). The CDR3 consists of 17 residues. V was trimmed by 0 bases and J by 7 bases, leaving 20 bases between them. The germline V gene encodes CDR1 LGHNA and CDR2 YNFKEQ. Here the CDR3 reads CASSQDKGVKGSNTQYF. CDR3 DNA: TGTGCCAGCAGCCAAGATAAGGGGGTTAAGGGGTCGAATACGCAGTATTTT.

The chain carries TRBV11-2 and TRBJ2-1; D is possibly TRBD1 or TRBD2 (5 bases each). The V and J ends lost 4 bases and 6 bases respectively, with 13 bases between them. Germline CDR1 and CDR2: SGHAT and FQNNGV. The CDR3 is 14 amino acids. DNA of the CDR3: TGTGCCAGCAGCTCGTCGGGGCCCATCAATGAGCAGTTCTTC. As protein: CASSSSGPINEQFF.

This clonotype was seen a handful of times. This chain joins TRBV5-1 and TRBJ1-2, with unresolved D. V lost 3 bases, J lost 8 bases, and 11 bases lay in between. This CDR3 has 12 residues. CDR1 and CDR2 from the germline V gene are SGHRS and YFSETQ. The CDR3 DNA reads as TGCGCCAGCAGCTCCCAGGAATCCGGCTACACCTTC. Translation gives CASSSQESGYTF.

This chain connects TRBV5-1 to TRBJ2-4; 9 bases line up with TRBD1. The J call is doubtful: the DNA matches TRBJ2-7 better. Germline CDR1 reads SGHRS; CDR2 reads YFSETQ. The CDR3 sequence is 16 residues long. The DNA of the CDR3 is TGCGCCAGCAGCTTGGCCTGGACAGGGGATTCCTACGAGCAGTACTTC. Amino acid sequence: CASSLAWTGDSYEQYF.

The chain couples TRBV6-5 to TRBJ2-3; D is perhaps TRBD1 (6 bases). V lost 4 bases, J lost 1 base, and 12 bases lay in between. CDR1 and CDR2 (germline): MNHEY, SVGAGI. This CDR3 contains 15 residues. The CDR3 here is CASSSGAQGTDTQYF. CDR3 bases: TGTGCCAGCAGTTCAGGGGCCCAGGGCACAGATACGCAGTATTTT.

The V call is TRBV12-3 or TRBV12-4, the J call TRBJ1-6; no clear D gene. The ends were cut back, 6 bases at V and 8 bases at J, with 20 bases in the middle. The CDR3 is 16 amino acids. Here the CDR3 reads CASSPSLASIHSPLHF. In DNA, the CDR3 is TGTGCCAGCAGCCCGAGCCTGGCGAGTATCCATTCACCCCTCCACTTT.

As to this clonotype: This could be a read error, since a much larger clone is one nucleotide away. The rearrangement uses TRBV25-1 and TRBJ1-5; TRBD1 might be the D (5 bases). The CDR3 covers 12 residues. CDR1 is MGHDK, CDR2 SYGVNS, per germline. CDR3 sequence (DNA): TGTGCCAGCCGTCCTGGCTGGGGACCCCGGCATTTT. It is translated as CASRPGWGPRHF.

The chain is built from TRBV12-3 or TRBV12-4 and TRBJ2-7; D may be TRBD2 (6 bases). This CDR3 region has 14 residues. Trimming took off 3 bases at V and 2 bases at J, with 11 bases between the two ends. The DNA of the CDR3 is TGTGCCAGCAGTTTTATAGGGACTGCCTACGAGCAGTACTTC. It specifies CASSFIGTAYEQYF.

The rearrangement joins TRBV5-1 to TRBJ2-7, with D unresolved. The V gene lost 3 bases and the J gene lost 0 bases, with 22 bases spanning the gap. This CDR3 spans 18 amino acids. Per the germline V gene, CDR1 is SGHRS and CDR2 is YFSETQ. CDR3 region: CASSSVGPGSLSSYEQYF. The CDR3 DNA follows: TGCGCCAGCAGCTCGGTCGGGCCCGGATCACTCAGCTCCTACGAGCAGTACTTC.

The genes are TRBV12-3 or TRBV12-4 and TRBJ2-5, with D perhaps matching TRBD1 or TRBD2 (6 bases each). The length of the CDR3 is 13 residues. The V and J ends lost 2 bases and 11 bases respectively, with 15 bases between them. This chain's CDR3 is CASSLFGEGGQYF. The CDR3 region has the DNA TGTGCCAGCAGTTTATTCGGTGAAGGGGGGCAGTACTTC.

This sequence joins TRBV2 and TRBJ1-4, with 10 bases matching TRBD1. Germline V gene lookup returns CDR1 SNHLY and CDR2 FYNNEI. V gave up 11 bases and J gave up 6 bases; unmatched junction bases: 9. The CDR3 runs to 14 residues. The CDR3 sequence: CAGLRDRGYEKLFF. DNA of the CDR3: TGTGCCGGCCTCCGGGACAGGGGTTATGAAAAACTGTTTTTT.

The rearrangement uses TRBV15 and TRBJ2-5; D remains unclear. There are 17 residues in the CDR3. Deletions cut 2 bases from V and 11 bases from J, with 27 bases between. The germline V gene encodes CDR1 LNHNV and CDR2 YYDKDF (reference sequence). Here the CDR3 reads CATSRPSPRTTSNEQYF. Here the CDR3 DNA reads TGTGCCACCAGCAGACCTTCGCCCCGTACTACCTCCAATGAGCAGTACTTC.

This clonotype was found a few times. The chain recombines TRBV6-2 or TRBV6-3 with TRBJ2-7; TRBD1 aligns across 11 bases. Germline loops: CDR1 MNHEY, CDR2 SVGEGT. Unmatched junction bases numbered 6, after V lost 7 bases and J lost 1 base. CDR3 length: 15 residues. CDR3 sequence: CASISRDRGSYEQYF. In DNA form, the CDR3 reads TGTGCCAGCATCAGCCGGGACAGGGGGTCCTACGAGCAGTACTTC.

This clonotype was counted once. The chain links TRBV12-3 or TRBV12-4 to TRBJ1-1; D uncertain. This CDR3 is 13 amino acids long. Trimming cost V 6 bases and J 2 bases, with 10 bases left between them. CDR3: CASRIGGNTEAFF. The CDR3 coding sequence is TGTGCCAGCAGGATAGGTGGAAACACTGAAGCTTTCTTT.

This clonotype occurred many times. The V call is TRBV20-1, the J call TRBJ1-2; D is ambiguous. The V end lost 6 bases, the J end lost 6 bases, and 11 bases lay between the germline ends. This CDR3 is 11 amino acids long. CDR1 DFQATT and CDR2 SNEGSKA come from the germline V gene (reference sequence). The CDR3 loop reads CSASPGHGYTF. Here the CDR3 DNA reads TGCAGTGCCTCCCCGGGCCATGGCTACACCTTC.

Only a few counts were recorded for this clonotype. The CDR3, as DNA: TGTGCCAGCAGCCAAGTCCGTCCAGCTAGCACAGATACGCAGTATTTT. This encodes CASSQVRPASTDTQYF. This chain connects TRBV3-1 to TRBJ2-3; no clear D gene. V lost 1 base and J lost 0, with 11 bases in between. This CDR3 comprises 16 residues. CDR1 LGHDT and CDR2 YNNKEL come from the germline V gene (reference sequence).

Concerning this clonotype: A clone one base away is much larger, so this may be a read error. The chain combines TRBV10-3 with TRBJ2-1, with 7 nucleotides matching TRBD2. Germline V gene sequence: CDR1 ENHRY, CDR2 SYGVKD. V was clipped by 3 bases and J by 7 bases; unmatched bases: 12. The length of the CDR3 is 16 residues. The CDR3 DNA is TGTGCCATCAGTGACCTCGGACTAGGCGGTGGGAATGAGCAGTTCTTC. It is translated as CAISDLGLGGGNEQFF.

This sequence joins TRBV6-5 and TRBJ1-5; D may be TRBD1 (6 bases). V gave up 6 bases and J gave up 4 bases, with 19 bases separating them. CDR1 and CDR2 from the germline V gene are MNHEY and SVGAGI. This CDR3 is 16 amino acids long. The chain's CDR3 is CASSRQQGDGNQPQHF. The CDR3 DNA reads TGTGCCAGCAGCCGACAACAGGGTGATGGTAATCAGCCCCAGCATTTT.